What follows are 11 T cell receptor beta chains derived from one specimen sequenced in a study of cytomegalovirus exposure and HLA in healthy donors. Researchers ran the PCR with 60 Vbeta and 13 Jbeta primers. The repertoire was sequenced with immunoSEQ multiplex PCR; TCRdb's copy has only in-frame clones and lacks some. The sample lists 100,000 to 150,000 clones, about 85% seen once, with around 1.7% in the top ten. Sequencing was carried out using PBMCs. The receptors shown here come from a boy between 10 and 17 years old in good health and CMV-seronegative.

The gene calls are TRBV6-1 and TRBJ2-1; D perhaps matches TRBD2 (6 bases). V dropped 7 bases and J dropped 2 bases, with 15 bases sitting between them. Germline loops: CDR1 MNHNS, CDR2 SASEGT. The length of the CDR3 is 15 residues. CDR3 DNA: TGTGCCAGCATATCGGGACTCCATACCTACAATGAGCAGTTCTTC. It is translated as CASISGLHTYNEQFF.

This clone was observed a handful of times. V and J are TRBV6-6 and TRBJ1-5; possibly TRBD1 for D (5 bases). The CDR3 consists of 15 residues. The V gene lost 2 bases and the J gene lost 7 bases, with 15 bases spanning the gap. The germline gives CDR1 MNHNY, CDR2 SVGAGI (reference sequence). The CDR3 region has the DNA TGTGCCAGCAGTTACAACCAGGGTATCTTCCAGCCCCAGCATTTT. Translated: CASSYNQGIFQPQHF.

The gene calls are TRBV5-6 and TRBJ1-1; TRBD1 agrees at 9 bases. This CDR3 comprises 15 residues. Germline values: CDR1 SGHDT, CDR2 YYEEEE. J lost 2 bases, V lost 3 bases, and 5 bases had no gene match. CDR3 residues: CASSSLGQGNTEAFF. The CDR3 nucleotides are TGTGCCAGCAGCTCCCTGGGACAGGGTAACACTGAAGCTTTCTTT. The entire variable domain, with the rest obtained from reference TRBV5-6 and TRBJ1-1, is as follows: DAGVTQSPTHLIKTRGQQVTLRCSPKSGHDTVSWYQQALGQGPQFIFQYYEEEERQRGNFPDRFSGHQFPNYSSELNVNALLLGDSALYLCASSSLGQGNTEAFFGQGTRLTVV.

On this clone itself: The junction shows a germline mismatch at one end, possibly a read error. The genes are TRBV7-7 and TRBJ2-1, with D hard to call. The CDR3 totals 13 residues. Germline-derived CDR1 and CDR2 are SSHAT and FNYEAQ (reference sequence). The CDR3, as DNA: TGTGCTAGCAGCTTAGTACTATACAATGAGCAGTTCTTC. Its translation: CASSLVLYNEQFF.

The chain uses TRBV2 and TRBJ2-1; 11 bases fit TRBD2. This CDR3 region has 15 residues. Germline CDR1 is SNHLY and CDR2 is FYNNEI. With 2 bases clipped from V and 8 bases from J, the junction kept 5 bases outside the gene matches. CDR3 nucleotide sequence: TGTGCCAGCAGTGAAATAGCGGGAGGGCCGTATGAGCAGTTCTTC. Residues: CASSEIAGGPYEQFF.

The chain joins TRBV5-6 to TRBJ2-6, with D possibly being TRBD1 (6 bases). From germline, CDR1 is SGHDT and CDR2 YYEEEE. There are 17 residues in the CDR3. Trimming cost V 6 bases and J 2 bases, with 18 bases left between them. CDR3 region: CASIHRRRGTGANVLTF. The CDR3 nucleotides are TGTGCCAGCATCCATAGACGCAGGGGTACTGGGGCCAACGTCCTGACTTTC.

The chain links TRBV6-1 to TRBJ2-7, with D possibly TRBD2 on 6 matching bases. Germline V gives CDR1 MNHNS, CDR2 SASEGT. The V end was cut by 0 bases, the J end by 5 bases, with 14 bases between. CDR3 length equals 15 residues. For the CDR3, the DNA is TGTGCCAGCAGTGAAGCGGGAGGAGGGGTCGACGAGCAGTACTTC. The encoded protein is CASSEAGGGVDEQYF.

The chain carries TRBV5-4 and TRBJ1-5; tentatively, D is TRBD1 (5 bases). Trimming shortened V by 2 bases and J by 5 bases, and 8 bases separated the two germline ends. CDR3 size: 13 residues. Germline V lookup: CDR1 SGHNT, CDR2 YYREEE (reference sequence). CDR3 protein: CASSFDSYQPQHF. DNA of the CDR3: TGTGCCAGCAGCTTCGACAGTTATCAGCCCCAGCATTTT. Combining the CDR3 with reference TRBV5-4 and TRBJ1-5 gives the whole variable domain ETGVTQSPTHLIKTRGQQVTLRCSSQSGHNTVSWYQQALGQGPQFIFQYYREEENGRGNFPPRFSGLQFPNYSSELNVNALELDDSALYLCASSFDSYQPQHFGDGTRLSIL.

This clone was counted between two and nine times. CDR3: CASSLDREEKLFF. Written as DNA, the CDR3 is TGTGCCAGCAGCCTTGACAGGGAGGAAAAACTGTTTTTT. V and J are TRBV9 and TRBJ1-4, with 7 bases aligning to TRBD1. CDR1 is SGDLS and CDR2 is YYNGEE in the germline V gene. The CDR3 is made up of 13 amino acids. J lost 8 bases, V lost 4 bases, and 5 bases had no gene match. The variable domain in full, completed from reference TRBV9 and TRBJ1-4, reads DSGVTQTPKHLITATGQRVTLRCSPRSGDLSVYWYQQSLDQGLQFLIQYYNGEERAKGNILERFSAQQFPDLHSELNLSSLELGDSALYFCASSLDREEKLFFGSGTQLSVL.

This clone has just one count. The chain is built from TRBV7-3 and TRBJ1-6; possibly TRBD1 for D (6 bases). Per the germline V gene, CDR1 is SGHTA and CDR2 is FQGTGA. V gave up 4 bases and J gave up 10 bases, with 14 bases separating them. This CDR3 comprises 14 residues. The CDR3 spells CASSSGQKSSPLHF. The CDR3 nucleotides are TGTGCCAGCAGCTCCGGACAGAAGAGCTCACCCCTCCACTTT.

The rearrangement joins TRBV11-2 to TRBJ1-1; tentatively, D is TRBD1 (6 bases). Trimming removed 5 bases from V and 3 bases from J, with 13 bases in between. The CDR3 totals 14 residues. The germline gives CDR1 SGHAT, CDR2 FQNNGV. The DNA of the CDR3 is TGTGCCAGCAGCCTTGGACAGACCGACACTGAAGCTTTCTTT. Translating gives CASSLGQTDTEAFF. Supplemented by reference TRBV11-2 and TRBJ1-1, the full variable domain reads EAGVAQSPRYKIIEKRQSVAFWCNPISGHATLYWYQQILGQGPKLLIQFQNNGVVDDSQLPKDRFSAERLKGVDSTLKIQPAKLEDSAVYLCASSLGQTDTEAFFGQGTRLTVV.